Below, one TCR beta chain is given with its context. What it recognizes is unknown. The repertoire was sequenced with immunoSEQ multiplex PCR; TCRdb's copy has only in-frame clones and lacks some. The sample comprises almost 85,000 clones, 89% of which are singletons, and approximately 0.19% rests with the top ten. This entry belongs to a study of OX40 agonist ivuxolimab in advanced cancers. On the study more broadly: A male proportion of under 90% was recorded, with mean age roughly 60 years and range about 20 to 90. One patient with hepatocellular carcinoma and two with cutaneous melanoma, three in all, had partial responses.

Study-wide findings and caveats: Certain nonresponders likewise exhibited a low normalized T-cell clonal expansion. Clonal expansion from baseline to week 6 occurred in both CD4+ and CD8+ T cells.

There are 14 residues in the CDR3. After removal of 8 bases from V and 7 bases from J, the junction contained 8 bases not matched to a gene. The germline V gene encodes CDR1 SNHLY and CDR2 FYNNEI. This chain joins TRBV2 and TRBJ2-2; 9 bases match TRBD1. This clonotype was sampled from an adult with an advanced solid tumor such as melanoma, head and neck, liver or kidney cancer. Sequencing used CD4+ or CD8+ T cells sorted from blood, obtained in a trial of the OX40 agonist ivuxolimab. CDR3 DNA sequence: TGTGCCAGCCGTCGGGACAGGGAGATCGGGGAGCTGTTTTTT. Translated, it gives CASRRDREIGELFF.